Listed here are 30 T cell receptor beta chains from one sample, sequenced in a study of blood T cell repertoires in COVID-19. Assay used: immunoSEQ multiplex PCR; TCRdb lists only in-frame clones, some missing. The table includes 160,000 or so clones, roughly 80% detected once. Sequencing was performed on PBMCs or T cells enriched from blood (not recorded which). These TCRs come from a woman aged 35 to 49 with acute COVID-19.

This chain joins TRBV19 and TRBJ1-6; 7 bases map to TRBD1. The trim removed 8 bases at V and 0 bases at J, leaving 4 bases unmatched. This CDR3 comprises 15 residues. Germline V lookup: CDR1 LNHDA, CDR2 SQIVND (reference sequence). CDR3 protein: CASRQGNSYNSPLHF. CDR3 DNA sequence: TGTGCCAGTCGACAGGGCAACTCCTATAATTCACCCCTCCACTTT.

This clone showed up just once. The chain carries TRBV13 and TRBJ2-7; 7 bases map to TRBD2. Germline V gene data show CDR1 as PRHDT and CDR2 as FYEKMQ (reference sequence). This CDR3 region has 15 residues. V was clipped by 3 bases and J by 4 bases; unmatched bases: 9. CDR3: CASSFLAAPVYEQYF. The CDR3 DNA sequence: TGTGCCAGCAGCTTCCTAGCGGCCCCTGTATACGAGCAGTACTTC.

The rearrangement uses TRBV12-3 or TRBV12-4 and TRBJ1-5; D gene uncertain. V was cut by 3 bases and J by 11 bases, with 11 bases left in between. This CDR3 has 12 residues. For the CDR3, the DNA is TGTGCCAGCAGTTTTTGGGCGCGAGCCCAGCATTTT. Translating it yields CASSFWARAQHF.

CDR3 loop: CSVETGTAHSYNEQFF. The CDR3 DNA reads TGCAGCGTTGAAACGGGGACTGCACACTCCTACAATGAGCAGTTCTTC. The genes are TRBV29-1 and TRBJ2-1; D may be TRBD2 (6 bases). V lost 2 bases, J lost 0 bases, and 14 bases lay in between. Germline CDR1 is SQVTM and CDR2 is ANQGSEA. This CDR3 spans 16 amino acids.

A word on this clone: A junction end diverges from the germline sequence, so it may reflect a read error. CDR3 loop: CASTQGGTGVSPLHF. The CDR3 DNA sequence: TGCGCCAGCACCCAAGGCGGGACAGGGGTCTCACCCCTCCACTTT. The chain uses TRBV4-1 and TRBJ1-6, with 10 bases lining up with TRBD1. The V gene's germline CDR1 is MGHRA and CDR2 YSYEKL. This CDR3 comprises 15 residues.

The rearrangement uses TRBV11-3 and TRBJ1-3; no definite D call. Germline CDR1 and CDR2: SGHNT and YENEEA. The CDR3 contains 14 residues. The V gene lost 5 bases and the J gene lost 5 bases, with 13 bases spanning the gap. This CDR3 reads CASSPSRGRNTIYF. CDR3 bases: TGTGCCAGCAGCCCCTCCAGAGGGAGAAACACCATATATTTT.

The gene calls are TRBV10-1 and TRBJ2-1; weak D call: TRBD2 (6 bases). The V and J ends lost 6 bases and 9 bases respectively, with 15 bases between them. Germline values: CDR1 WNHNN, CDR2 SYGVQD (reference sequence). The CDR3 runs 13 residues. The CDR3 sequence: CASSGFSGGEQFF. DNA of the CDR3: TGCGCCAGCAGCGGATTTTCCGGGGGTGAGCAGTTCTTC.

This rearrangement joins TRBV30 to TRBJ1-2, with D maybe TRBD1 (6 bases). Deletions cut 6 bases from V and 2 bases from J, with 10 bases between. Germline loops: CDR1 GTSNPN, CDR2 SVGIG (reference sequence). This CDR3 is built from 12 residues. The CDR3 DNA reads as TGTGCCTGTAGCAGGGGAAACTATGGCTACACCTTC. Protein product: CACSRGNYGYTF.

The rearrangement links TRBV2 to TRBJ2-5; TRBD2 matches 7 bases. The CDR3 consists of 12 residues. Germline CDR1 is SNHLY and CDR2 is FYNNEI. J was trimmed by 2 bases and V by 7 bases; bases with no gene match: 1. The CDR3 sequence: CASKRGQETQYF. The CDR3 bases are TGTGCCAGCAAGCGGGGTCAAGAGACCCAGTACTTC.

The V call is TRBV7-2, the J call TRBJ2-3; D possibly corresponds to TRBD2 (5 bases). CDR1 and CDR2 (germline): SGHTA, FQGNSA. CDR3 length: 15 amino acids. V was clipped by 1 base and J by 0 bases, with 8 bases between them. CDR3 loop: CASSLGRASTDTQYF. The CDR3 DNA sequence: TGTGCCAGCAGCTTAGGGCGGGCTAGCACAGATACGCAGTATTTT.

The chain uses TRBV18 and TRBJ2-7; 8 bases fit TRBD1. With 5 bases clipped from V and 1 base from J, the junction kept 7 bases outside the gene matches. This CDR3 comprises 15 residues. The germline V gene encodes CDR1 KGHSH and CDR2 LQKENI. The CDR3 coding sequence is TGTGCCAGCTCAGTCGGACAGGGACCTTCCTACGAGCAGTACTTC. It yields the protein CASSVGQGPSYEQYF.

The rearrangement uses TRBV20-1 and TRBJ1-5; 9 bases line up with TRBD1. This CDR3 has 15 residues. Germline V gene lookup returns CDR1 DFQATT and CDR2 SNEGSKA (reference sequence). With 3 bases clipped from V and 0 bases from J, the junction kept 3 bases outside the gene matches. CDR3 bases: TGCAGTGCTAGTCGGACAGGGGCTAGCAATCAGCCCCAGCATTTT. Translated, it gives CSASRTGASNQPQHF.

This clone has only a few counts. J is TRBJ1-2 and V is TRBV6-6; 7 bases align to TRBD1. Germline V CDR1 and CDR2: MNHNY, SVGAGI (reference sequence). The CDR3 extends over 15 amino acids. Trimming at V came to 4 bases and at J to 5 bases, leaving 10 bases not matched to a gene. DNA of the CDR3: TGTGCCAGCAGTTGGGACAGCCCATCATTATATGGCTACACCTTC. It codes for CASSWDSPSLYGYTF.

This chain joins TRBV7-9 and TRBJ2-2; TRBD1 is a possible D gene (6 bases). Per the germline V gene, CDR1 is SEHNR and CDR2 is FQNEAQ (reference sequence). V was shortened by 5 bases and J by 1 base, with 11 bases between the two germline ends. This CDR3 is 15 amino acids long. The CDR3 DNA follows: TGTGCCAGCAGCCCATTGGACAGGAACACCGGGGAGCTGTTTTTT. As protein: CASSPLDRNTGELFF.

The rearrangement links TRBV11-2 to TRBJ2-1; a possible D gene is TRBD2 (5 bases). The CDR3 runs 15 residues. Germline CDR1 reads SGHAT; CDR2 reads FQNNGV. V lost 3 bases and J lost 5, with 14 bases in between. The CDR3, as DNA: TGTGCCAGCAGCTTTGGACTTCCGCCCGACAATGAGCAGTTCTTC. It codes for CASSFGLPPDNEQFF.

A few counts support this clone. The V gene is TRBV29-1, the J gene TRBJ2-7; D might be TRBD1 (7 bases). This CDR3 has 15 residues. V was cut by 7 bases and J by 2 bases, with 21 bases left in between. Germline V gene data show CDR1 as SQVTM and CDR2 as ANQGSEA. The CDR3: CSATVRQGGTYEQYF. The CDR3 bases are TGCAGCGCTACGGTAAGACAGGGAGGTACCTACGAGCAGTACTTC.

J is TRBJ2-7 and V is TRBV6-5, with 10 nucleotides matching TRBD2. The CDR3 spans 14 residues. V dropped 6 bases and J dropped 7; count of bases not matched to a gene: 9. Germline V gene lookup returns CDR1 MNHEY and CDR2 SVGAGI. CDR3 sequence reads: CASSASGRGGEQYF. The DNA for the CDR3 is TGTGCCAGCAGCGCAAGCGGGAGGGGCGGGGAGCAGTACTTC.

CDR3 residues: CASRQGQGGGYTF. The CDR3 nucleotides are TGTGCCAGCAGACAAGGACAGGGAGGGGGCTACACCTTC. The chain has TRBV7-9 and TRBJ1-2, with TRBD1 identical over 8 bases. J gave up 8 bases and V 6 bases, and 8 bases lay outside the gene matches. Germline V lookup: CDR1 SEHNR, CDR2 FQNEAQ (reference sequence). This CDR3 has 13 amino acids.

This clone was seen a few times. The gene calls are TRBV7-9 and TRBJ1-1, with TRBD1 identical over 7 bases. The CDR3 extends over 15 amino acids. The germline V gene has CDR1 SEHNR and CDR2 FQNEAQ (reference sequence). The V and J ends lost 5 bases and 1 base, in that order; junction bases with no gene match: 7. In DNA, the CDR3 is TGTGCCAGCAGCGCCCTAGGGACAGAGAACACTGAAGCTTTCTTT. Translating gives CASSALGTENTEAFF.

This clone was counted a single time. The J gene is TRBJ1-1, the V gene TRBV2, with D possibly TRBD1 on 5 matching bases. Trimming took 6 bases from V and 4 from J, leaving 9 bases between them. CDR3 length: 12 amino acids. The germline V gene encodes CDR1 SNHLY and CDR2 FYNNEI. CDR3 protein: CASSREGTEAFF. In nucleotides, the CDR3 is TGTGCCAGCAGCAGGGAGGGCACTGAAGCTTTCTTT.

This CDR3 reads CASSLAGNTEAFF. In DNA form, the CDR3 reads TGTGCCAGCAGCTTAGCAGGGAACACTGAAGCTTTCTTT. This chain uses TRBV11-3 with TRBJ1-1; D gene ambiguous. The CDR3 spans 13 residues. Germline lookup yields CDR1 SGHNT and CDR2 YENEEA. V was shortened by 1 base and J by 1 base, with 4 bases between the two germline ends.

The V call is TRBV6-5, the J call TRBJ2-4, with TRBD2 matching 10 bases. The CDR3 runs to 15 residues. Losses at the gene ends were 5 bases for V and 6 bases for J; bases not matched to a gene: 7. The V gene's germline CDR1 is MNHEY and CDR2 SVGAGI. The CDR3, as DNA: TGTGCCAGCAGTATGGGACTAGCGAGTGGAAACATTCAGTACTTC. Its translation is CASSMGLASGNIQYF.

V is TRBV5-1 and J is TRBJ1-1; no clear D. The germline V gene has CDR1 SGHRS and CDR2 YFSETQ. Deletions cut 4 bases from V and 0 bases from J, with 19 bases between. The CDR3 loop spans 17 amino acids. The CDR3 protein is CASSLLLLGEMNTEAFF. The CDR3, as DNA: TGCGCCAGCAGCCTACTACTATTGGGAGAGATGAACACTGAAGCTTTCTTT.

This chain connects TRBV10-3 to TRBJ1-4; D not certain. This CDR3 has 15 residues. V was trimmed by 0 bases and J by 15 bases, leaving 20 bases between them. Germline CDR1 ENHRY, CDR2 SYGVKD. The CDR3 bases are TGTGCCATCAGTGAGTCGATAAGTTTGGAGGGTCAGGTGTTTTTT. Its protein is CAISESISLEGQVFF.

The chain uses TRBV5-1 and TRBJ2-7; tentative D call: TRBD2 (5 bases). CDR3 length equals 14 residues. CDR1 is SGHRS and CDR2 is YFSETQ in the germline V gene. Trimming stripped 4 bases from V and 5 bases from J, with 16 bases between. CDR3 nucleotides: TGCGCCAGCAGCCAGAGGACTGGTAACGACGAGCAGTACTTC. Translation: CASSQRTGNDEQYF.

This clone was recorded a few times. This sequence joins TRBV12-3 or TRBV12-4 and TRBJ2-5, with D maybe TRBD1 (5 bases). With 6 bases removed from V and 5 bases from J, the gap between germline ends came to 13 bases. This CDR3 comprises 13 residues. The CDR3 protein is CASSGQVRETQYF. Written as DNA, the CDR3 is TGTGCCAGCAGCGGACAAGTAAGGGAGACCCAGTACTTC.

V and J are TRBV29-1 and TRBJ2-1; weak D call: TRBD2 (5 bases). Germline assignment: CDR1 SQVTM and CDR2 ANQGSEA. CDR3 length equals 14 residues. Trimming stripped 4 bases from V and 9 bases from J, with 19 bases between. This chain's CDR3 is CSVGLAGIGGEQFF. The CDR3 nucleotides are TGCAGCGTTGGACTTGCCGGGATAGGAGGTGAGCAGTTCTTC.

The rearrangement uses TRBV4-2 and TRBJ2-2, with D unresolved. This CDR3 has 14 residues. The V gene's germline CDR1 is LGHNA and CDR2 YNFKEQ. The V end lost 1 base, the J end lost 1 base, and 4 bases lay between the germline ends. The CDR3 here is CASSQGQNTGELFF. The CDR3 region has the DNA TGTGCCAGCAGCCAAGGACAGAACACCGGGGAGCTGTTTTTT.

The chain has TRBV4-1 and TRBJ2-2; no reliable D call. The germline gives CDR1 MGHRA, CDR2 YSYEKL. CDR3 length equals 13 residues. Trimming removed 2 bases from V and 5 bases from J, with 6 bases in between. CDR3 sequence reads: CASSQTLTGELFF. CDR3 DNA: TGCGCCAGCAGCCAAACTTTAACCGGGGAGCTGTTTTTT.

In its sample, this clone was seen once. This chain links TRBV21-1 with TRBJ2-5; the table assigns TRBD1, which was not confirmed against the DNA. TRBV21-1 is shown as a pseudogene. The CDR3 sequence is 13 residues long. CDR3 loop: CASLDSCPKTQYF. In DNA form, the CDR3 reads TGTGCCAGTCTGGACAGCTGCCCAAAGACCCAGTACTTC.